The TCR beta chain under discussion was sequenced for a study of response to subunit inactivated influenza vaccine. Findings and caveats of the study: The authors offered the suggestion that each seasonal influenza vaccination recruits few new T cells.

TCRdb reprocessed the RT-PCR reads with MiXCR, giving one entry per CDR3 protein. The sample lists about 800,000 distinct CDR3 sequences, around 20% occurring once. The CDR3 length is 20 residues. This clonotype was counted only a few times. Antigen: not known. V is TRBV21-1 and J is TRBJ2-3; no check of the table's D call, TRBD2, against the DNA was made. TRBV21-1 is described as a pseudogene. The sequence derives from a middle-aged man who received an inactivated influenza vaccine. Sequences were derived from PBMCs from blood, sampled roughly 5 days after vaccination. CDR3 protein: CASSKEPRGASGGSRDTQYF. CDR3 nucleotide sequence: TGTGCCAGCAGCAAAGAACCCCGAGGGGCTAGCGGGGGGAGTCGTGATACGCAGTATTTT.